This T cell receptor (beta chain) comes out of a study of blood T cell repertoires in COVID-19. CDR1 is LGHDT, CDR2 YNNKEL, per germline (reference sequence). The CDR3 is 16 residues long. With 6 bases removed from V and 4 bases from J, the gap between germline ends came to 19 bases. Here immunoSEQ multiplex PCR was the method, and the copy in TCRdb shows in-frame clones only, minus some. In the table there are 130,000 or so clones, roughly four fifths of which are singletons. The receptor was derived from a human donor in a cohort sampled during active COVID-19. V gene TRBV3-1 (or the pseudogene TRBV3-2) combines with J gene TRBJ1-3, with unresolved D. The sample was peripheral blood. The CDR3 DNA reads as TGTGCCAGCAGTAGGGAGCCTCAATCGGGAGGAAACACCATATATTTT. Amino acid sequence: CASSREPQSGGNTIYF.